This T cell receptor (beta chain) comes out of a study of blood T cell repertoires in COVID-19. In the study overall: Nucleic acid was either cDNA or gDNA, and it came from T cells, B-cell-depleted T cells, or PBMCs.

From germline, CDR1 is SGHAT and CDR2 FQNNGV. This CDR3 is 16 amino acids long. V lost 1 base to trimming and J lost 5 bases; unmatched junction nucleotides: 9. As handled by the study authors: For nucleated cells, counts were estimated from reference gene primer amplification. The assay was immunoSEQ multiplex PCR, and TCRdb's table has in-frame clones only and misses some. V and J calls and clone size are copied from that table; D and trimming were computed from the DNA. The sample carries fewer than 300,000 clones, roughly 77% recorded once. J is TRBJ2-5 and V is TRBV11-2, with TRBD1 identical over 8 bases. Source material: peripheral blood. The receptor was derived from an elderly woman with acute or convalescent COVID-19. CDR3 region: CASSLAGSGGRETQYF. As DNA, the CDR3 is TGTGCCAGCAGCTTAGCTGGATCAGGGGGCAGGGAGACCCAGTACTTC. Supplemented by reference TRBV11-2 and TRBJ2-5, the full variable domain reads EAGVAQSPRYKIIEKRQSVAFWCNPISGHATLYWYQQILGQGPKLLIQFQNNGVVDDSQLPKDRFSAERLKGVDSTLKIQPAKLEDSAVYLCASSLAGSGGRETQYFGPGTRLLVL.